The clone carrying this T cell receptor (beta chain) has a single count. The record originates from a study of cytomegalovirus exposure and HLA in healthy donors. Both 60 Vbeta primers and 13 Jbeta primers went into the PCR. The method was immunoSEQ multiplex PCR; TCRdb's version includes in-frame clones alone and lacks a portion of them. This sample has 150,000 to 200,000 clones, with more than 80% found just once. Regarding donors, all were healthy bone marrow donors. Input material: PBMCs. This clonotype was obtained from a boy aged 5-17 years in good health and CMV-seronegative.

The CDR3 DNA reads TGTGCCTGGACGACCGGGACAGGGGCCTACGAGCAGTACTTC. It yields the protein CAWTTGTGAYEQYF. The J gene is TRBJ2-7, the V gene TRBV30; 10 bases line up with TRBD1. CDR1 is GTSNPN and CDR2 is SVGIG in the germline V gene (reference sequence). This CDR3 contains 14 residues. The trim removed 4 bases at V and 2 bases at J, leaving 5 bases unmatched.